This record concerns one T cell receptor beta chain sequence. These data originate in a study of blood T cell repertoires in COVID-19. Study-wide background: The United States, Italy and Spain supplied acute and convalescent COVID-19 samples.

TCRdb's table, derived via immunoSEQ multiplex PCR, lists solely in-frame clones and lacks some. The sample carries approximately 240,000 clones, approximately 82% recorded once. Trimming took 8 bases from V and 4 from J; bases not matched to a gene: 5. The CDR3 is 15 residues long. The germline gives CDR1 LGHDT, CDR2 YNNKEL (reference sequence). The TCR sequence derives from a woman aged 40 to 49 who had recovered from COVID-19. The chain joins TRBV3-1 (or the pseudogene TRBV3-2) to TRBJ2-1, with 13 bases aligning to TRBD2. Sequencing was done on a sample of peripheral blood. The CDR3 region has the DNA TGTGCCAGCGGAGGGACTAGCGGGGCATACAATGAGCAGTTCTTC. Protein product: CASGGTSGAYNEQFF.